These 16 T cell receptor beta chains originate from one sample sequenced in a study of identical twins. TCRdb itself ran the 5' RACE reads through MiXCR, one entry per CDR3 protein. The table has about 530,000 distinct CDR3 sequences, 20% to 25% seen once. This same sample was also taken into another study, of yellow fever vaccine responses in identical twins.

Sequenced input: CD4+ T cells sorted from blood. These receptors all stem from a woman aged 18-29 years in good health.

This clonotype came up a few times. The chain links TRBV13 to TRBJ2-1, with a tentative D call TRBD2 (6 bases). This CDR3 is 13 amino acids long. The germline gives CDR1 PRHDT, CDR2 FYEKMQ (reference sequence). Trimming left V 8 bases short and J 7 bases short, with 15 bases between. CDR3 amino acids: CASGGLLGNEQFF. CDR3 sequence (DNA): TGTGCCAGCGGGGGACTCCTGGGTAATGAGCAGTTCTTC.

The rearrangement uses TRBV25-1 and TRBJ1-1; D might be TRBD1 (6 bases). V dropped 2 bases and J dropped 1 base, with 11 bases sitting between them. CDR3 length equals 15 residues. Germline CDR1 reads MGHDK; CDR2 reads SYGVNS. CDR3 DNA sequence: TGTGCCAGCAGTGAAGCAGGGGCCCGGAACACTGAAGCTTTCTTT. Amino acids: CASSEAGARNTEAFF.

The chain has TRBV29-1 and TRBJ1-3; D gene uncertain. The CDR3 extends over 12 amino acids. Germline CDR1 reads SQVTM; CDR2 reads ANQGSEA. With 7 bases removed from V and 1 base from J, the gap between germline ends came to 8 bases. CDR3 region: CSATTSGNTIYF. The CDR3 DNA follows: TGCAGCGCAACGACATCTGGAAACACCATATATTTT.

This clonotype was recorded a few times. The gene calls are TRBV20-1 and TRBJ2-2; TRBD2 aligns across 9 bases. V trimming: 1 base; J trimming: 4 bases; junction bases outside the gene matches: 16. The length of the CDR3 is 19 residues. Per the germline V gene, CDR1 is DFQATT and CDR2 is SNEGSKA (reference sequence). In DNA, the CDR3 is TGCAGTGCTAGAGGGCCCCGAAGCGGGAGGTCGGGAGTCACCGGGGAGCTGTTTTTT. This gives the protein CSARGPRSGRSGVTGELFF.

This chain connects TRBV29-1 to TRBJ2-5; a weak D match, TRBD2 (5 bases). CDR1 and CDR2 from the germline V gene are SQVTM and ANQGSEA. The germline V and J ends were trimmed by 1 base and 1 base, with 10 bases remaining between them. The CDR3 totals 14 residues. CDR3 sequence: CSVEGRLSQETQYF. As DNA, the CDR3 is TGCAGCGTTGAAGGCAGACTATCCCAAGAGACCCAGTACTTC.

This clonotype was counted between two and nine times. The chain recombines TRBV24-1 with TRBJ1-5; no reliable D call. The CDR3 covers 12 residues. V was shortened by 3 bases and J by 5 bases, with 4 bases between the two germline ends. The germline V gene encodes CDR1 KGHDR and CDR2 SFDVKD. The CDR3 DNA reads TGTGCCACCAGTGATGGGTATCAGCCCCAGCATTTT. Amino acid sequence: CATSDGYQPQHF.

This clonotype was counted a few times. The rearrangement links TRBV3-1 to TRBJ2-1; D might be TRBD2 (5 bases). Germline CDR1 reads LGHDT; CDR2 reads YNNKEL (reference sequence). The CDR3 spans 17 residues. The V end was cut by 0 bases, the J end by 5 bases, with 17 bases between. CDR3 loop: CASSQDYDGDRNNEQFF. CDR3 coding DNA: TGTGCCAGCAGCCAAGATTATGACGGGGATCGGAACAATGAGCAGTTCTTC.

This clonotype has only a few counts. The chain joins TRBV20-1 to TRBJ2-1; tentatively, D is TRBD2 (6 bases). Trimming took off 6 bases at V and 0 bases at J, with 15 bases between the two ends. CDR1 and CDR2 (germline): DFQATT, SNEGSKA (reference sequence). The CDR3 runs to 15 residues. The CDR3 bases are TGCAGTGCCCGCCGGGGCGGGACCTCCTACAATGAGCAGTTCTTC. Protein sequence: CSARRGGTSYNEQFF.

This clonotype has just a few counts. V is TRBV19 and J is TRBJ2-2; TRBD2 is a possible D gene (7 bases). Trimming cost V 10 bases and J 6 bases, with 21 bases left between them. Germline V CDR1 and CDR2: LNHDA, SQIVND (reference sequence). CDR3 length: 15 amino acids. CDR3: CATRTRGAVSGELFF. CDR3 DNA: TGTGCCACTCGTACTCGGGGGGCGGTGTCCGGGGAGCTGTTTTTT.

V is TRBV10-3 and J is TRBJ2-1, with D maybe TRBD1 (5 bases). CDR1 and CDR2 (germline): ENHRY, SYGVKD. The CDR3 spans 12 residues. V was cut by 3 bases and J by 16 bases, with 16 bases left in between. The CDR3 DNA reads as TGTGCCATCAGTGATCCTGGGCAGGGTGCCTTCTTC. It is translated as CAISDPGQGAFF.

This clonotype was counted between two and nine times. The rearrangement uses TRBV5-1 and TRBJ2-2; 7 positions match TRBD1. Germline lookup yields CDR1 SGHRS and CDR2 YFSETQ. V shed 2 bases, J shed 6 bases, and the junction held 13 bases outside the gene matches. The CDR3 loop spans 17 amino acids. CDR3 DNA sequence: TGCGCCAGCAGCTTATACACGACAGGGTATGGGTCCGGGGAGCTGTTTTTT. Protein: CASSLYTTGYGSGELFF.

This clonotype was counted between two and nine times. V gene TRBV29-1 combines with J gene TRBJ2-1, with D possibly called TRBD1 or TRBD2 (5 bases each). V lost 5 bases to trimming and J lost 8 bases, with 16 bases between them. From germline, CDR1 is SQVTM and CDR2 ANQGSEA. The CDR3 loop spans 13 amino acids. CDR3 in amino acids: CSVLPGPGDEQFF. CDR3 coding DNA: TGCAGCGTTTTACCGGGACCTGGGGATGAGCAGTTCTTC.

The table lists this clonotype with a few counts. The chain recombines TRBV4-1 with TRBJ2-1; possible D gene TRBD1, 6 bases. This CDR3 comprises 16 residues. Germline loops: CDR1 MGHRA, CDR2 YSYEKL. V gave up 1 base and J gave up 7 bases, with 17 bases separating them. The CDR3 sequence: CASSQGDTARGNEQFF. CDR3 nucleotide sequence: TGCGCCAGCAGCCAAGGGGACACAGCTCGTGGAAATGAGCAGTTCTTC.

The J gene is TRBJ2-1, the V gene TRBV3-1; 7 positions agree with TRBD2. The CDR3 runs 15 residues. The germline V gene encodes CDR1 LGHDT and CDR2 YNNKEL (reference sequence). V was clipped by 6 bases and J by 7 bases; unmatched bases: 12. This chain's CDR3 is CASSYGTTGQNEQFF. CDR3 nucleotides: TGTGCCAGCAGTTACGGGACTACCGGCCAAAATGAGCAGTTCTTC.

The J gene is TRBJ2-6, the V gene TRBV5-6; no clear D gene. The V gene lost 0 bases and the J gene lost 3 bases, with 1 base spanning the gap. The germline V gene encodes CDR1 SGHDT and CDR2 YYEEEE. CDR3 length equals 13 residues. In nucleotides, the CDR3 is TGTGCCAGCAGCTTGGTTGGGGCCAACGTCCTGACTTTC. Translated: CASSLVGANVLTF.

The J gene is TRBJ2-1, the V gene TRBV24-1; no reliable D call. V lost 0 bases and J lost 9, with 11 bases in between. Germline assignment: CDR1 KGHDR and CDR2 SFDVKD. CDR3 length: 14 residues. The CDR3 DNA reads as TGTGCCACCAGTGATTTGTTGGTCTCAACTGAGCAGTTCTTC. Residues: CATSDLLVSTEQFF.